This T cell receptor beta chain is drawn from a study of cytotoxic CD8 clonotypes in ibrutinib-treated CLL. Study overall: Partial response occurred in some 25 patients and complete response in 2; at median approximately 71 months, about 14 remained remitted and approximately twelve progressed.

Sequenced by immunoSEQ multiplex PCR; TCRdb stores in-frame clones only, minus some. This sample has 110,000 to 150,000 clones, with 79% found just once. This receptor was obtained from a human donor with chronic lymphocytic leukemia. Source: PBMCs, taken after 12 months of ibrutinib treatment.

CDR3: CASSLTGAHRETQYF. CDR3 DNA sequence: TGCGCCAGCAGCCTGACAGGGGCCCACAGGGAGACCCAGTACTTC. J is TRBJ2-5 and V is TRBV23-1, with TRBD1 matching over 8 bases. TRBV23-1 is known as an ORF, though its function is uncertain. V lost 6 bases to trimming and J lost 5 bases; unmatched junction nucleotides: 11. CDR3 size: 15 residues.